The rows below give T cell receptor beta chains drawn from one sample of a study of T cell repertoires in cytomegalovirus infection. TCRdb analysed the reads with MiXCR anew, one entry per CDR3 protein. Found here are about 740,000 distinct CDR3 sequences, approximately 40% of them singletons; the top ten hold 2.5% to 3.5%. Source material: PBMCs. All receptors derive from a human donor in good health (CMV status not recorded). Some clones in this sample may be carry-over from other donors' samples. CDR3s include the opening cysteine and the closing phenylalanine or tryptophan. A D gene is named only where the DNA matches it firmly. The listing skips clone size in some rows; elsewhere it reads once, few, many or a size class.

CDR3 length | clone size | D gene | J gene | V gene | CDR3 DNA | CDR3 protein
15 | . | TRBD1 | TRBJ1-5 | TRBV7-2 | TGTGCCAGCAGCTCCGGACAGGGACGGGAACAGCCCCAGCATTTT | CASSSGQGREQPQHF
18 | . | . | TRBJ1-2 | TRBV3-1 | TGTGCCAGCAGCCAAGATGGCGGGGGGGCGATCAATAGGAACGGCTACACCTTC | CASSQDGGGAINRNGYTF
15 | . | TRBD1 | TRBJ2-7 | TRBV5-6 | TGTGCCAGCAGCTTGGTTCCGGGACAGGGGAACGAGCAGTACTTC | CASSLVPGQGNEQYF
15 | once | TRBD1 | TRBJ1-4 | TRBV20-1 | TGCAGTGCTAGGGCAACAGGGGCGGCTAATGAAAAACTGTTTTTT | CSARATGAANEKLFF
13 | . | . | TRBJ2-3 | TRBV5-6 | TGTGCCAGCAGCTTGACCGAGGGGGATACGCAGTATTTT | CASSLTEGDTQYF
19 | few | TRBD2 | TRBJ2-3 | TRBV5-6 | TGTGCCAGCAGCTCGCTTCTAGCGGGGGCCCGAGCGGACACAGATACGCAGTATTTT | CASSSLLAGARADTDTQYF
13 | . | TRBD2 | TRBJ2-5 | TRBV19 | TGTGCCAGTAGTTTGACTAGCGGCCAGACCCAGTACTTC | CASSLTSGQTQYF
14 | . | . | TRBJ2-4 | TRBV5-6 | TGTGCCAGCAGCTTAGGTGGGGAGGAGGACATTCAGTACTTC | CASSLGGEEDIQYF
13 | once | . | TRBJ2-5 | TRBV6-4 | TGTGCCAGCAGCGTGACAGAGAAAGAGACCCAGTACTTC | CASSVTEKETQYF
15 | many | . | TRBJ2-2 | TRBV7-2 | TGTGCCAGCAGCTTATCCGTACTGAACACCGGGGAGCTGTTTTTT | CASSLSVLNTGELFF
16 | . | TRBD1 | TRBJ2-3 | TRBV11-2 | TGTGCCAGCAGCTTAGAGGCAGGGGGAATTACAGATACGCAGTATTTT | CASSLEAGGITDTQYF
15 | many | . | TRBJ2-1 | TRBV7-9 | TGTGCCAGCAGTGAGGGGCAGGGCTCCTACAATGAGCAGTTCTTC | CASSEGQGSYNEQFF
12 | . | . | TRBJ1-1 | TRBV11-1 | TGTGCCAGCAGCGATACAGCGGAGGAAGCTTTCTTT | CASSDTAEEAFF
12 | once | . | TRBJ1-1 | TRBV24-1 | TGTGCCACCAGTGATTTACAGGGACGCGCTTTCTTT | CATSDLQGRAFF
13 | . | . | TRBJ1-2 | TRBV5-5 | TGTGCCAGCAGCTCCGGGACTAAAGATGGCTACACCTTC | CASSSGTKDGYTF